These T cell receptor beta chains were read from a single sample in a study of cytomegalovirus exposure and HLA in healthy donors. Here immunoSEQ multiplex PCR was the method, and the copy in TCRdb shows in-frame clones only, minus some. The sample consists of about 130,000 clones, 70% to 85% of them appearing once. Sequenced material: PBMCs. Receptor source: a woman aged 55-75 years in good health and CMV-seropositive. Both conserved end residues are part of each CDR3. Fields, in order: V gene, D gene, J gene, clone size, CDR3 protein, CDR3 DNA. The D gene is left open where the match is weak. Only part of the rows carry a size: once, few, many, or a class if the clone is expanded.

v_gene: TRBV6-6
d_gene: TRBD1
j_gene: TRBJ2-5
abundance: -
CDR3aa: CASSLRRGQQETQYF
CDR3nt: TGTGCCAGCAGCCTTCGCCGGGGACAGCAAGAGACCCAGTACTTC

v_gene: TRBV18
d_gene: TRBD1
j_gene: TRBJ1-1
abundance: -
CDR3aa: CASSPRTGNTEAFF
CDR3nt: TGTGCCAGCTCACCACGGACAGGGAACACTGAAGCTTTCTTT

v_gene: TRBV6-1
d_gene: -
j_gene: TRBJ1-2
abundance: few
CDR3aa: CASSEWGRVDHGYTF
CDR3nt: TGTGCCAGCAGTGAATGGGGCAGGGTCGATCATGGCTACACCTTC

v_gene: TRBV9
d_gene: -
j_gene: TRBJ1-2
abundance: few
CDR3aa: CASSVDRGGGVGYTF
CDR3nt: TGTGCCAGCAGCGTAGACCGGGGAGGGGGGGTCGGCTACACCTTC

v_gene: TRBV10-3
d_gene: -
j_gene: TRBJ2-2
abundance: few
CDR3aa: CAIGGASNTGELFF
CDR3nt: TGTGCCATCGGTGGGGCGTCGAACACCGGGGAGCTGTTTTTT

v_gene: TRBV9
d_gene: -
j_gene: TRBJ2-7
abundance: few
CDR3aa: CASSVFYQEDEQYF
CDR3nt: TGTGCCAGCAGCGTATTTTACCAGGAAGACGAGCAGTACTTC

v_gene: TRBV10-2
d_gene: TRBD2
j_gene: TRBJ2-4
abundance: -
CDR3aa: CASSELPGLAGGPAKNIQYF
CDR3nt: TGCGCCAGCAGTGAGCTTCCGGGACTAGCGGGGGGGCCAGCCAAAAACATTCAGTACTTC

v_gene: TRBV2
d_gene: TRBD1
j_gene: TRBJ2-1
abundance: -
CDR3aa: CASPLGTGAGDEQFF
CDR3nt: TGTGCCAGCCCACTCGGGACAGGGGCGGGGGATGAGCAGTTCTTC

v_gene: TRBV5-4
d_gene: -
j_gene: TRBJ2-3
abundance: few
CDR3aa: CASSFGTRDTQYF
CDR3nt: TGTGCCAGCAGCTTTGGAACCAGGGATACGCAGTATTTT

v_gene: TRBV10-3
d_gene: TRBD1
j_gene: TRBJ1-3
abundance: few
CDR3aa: CAISGQGATGNTIYF
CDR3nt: TGTGCCATCAGCGGACAGGGGGCTACTGGAAACACCATATATTTT

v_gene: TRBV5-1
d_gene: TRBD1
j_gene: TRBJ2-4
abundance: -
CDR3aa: CASSDVRTGILDIQYF
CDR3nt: TGCGCCAGCAGCGATGTGCGGACAGGCATCTTAGACATTCAGTACTTC

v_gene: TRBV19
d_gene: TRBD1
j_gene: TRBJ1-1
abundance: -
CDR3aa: CASSMLDRGRTEAFF
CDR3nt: TGTGCCAGTAGTATGCTTGACAGGGGGAGAACTGAGGCTTTCTTT

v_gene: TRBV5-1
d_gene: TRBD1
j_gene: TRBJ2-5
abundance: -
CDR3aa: CASSSGTVGYQETQYF
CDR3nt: TGCGCCAGCAGCTCCGGGACAGTTGGATACCAAGAGACCCAGTACTTC

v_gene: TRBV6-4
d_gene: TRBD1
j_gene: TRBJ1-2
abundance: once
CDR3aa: CASSDRTGGTYGYTF
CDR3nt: TGTGCCAGCAGTGACAGGACAGGGGGTACCTATGGCTACACCTTC

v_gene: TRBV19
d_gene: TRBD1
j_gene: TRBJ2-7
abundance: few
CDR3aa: CASSGTGGYEQYF
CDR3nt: TGTGCCAGTAGTGGGACAGGGGGGTACGAGCAGTACTTC

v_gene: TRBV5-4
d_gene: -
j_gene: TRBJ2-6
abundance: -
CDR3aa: CASSPQGGNVLTF
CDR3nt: TGTGCCAGCAGCCCCCAGGGAGGCAACGTCCTGACTTTC

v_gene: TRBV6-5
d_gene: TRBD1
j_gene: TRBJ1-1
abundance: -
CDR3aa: CASSYVFLGQVEAFF
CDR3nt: TGTGCCAGCAGTTACGTATTTTTGGGACAGGTAGAAGCTTTCTTT

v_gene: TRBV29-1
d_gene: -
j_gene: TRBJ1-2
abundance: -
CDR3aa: CSVPGADGYTF
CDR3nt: TGCAGCGTTCCCGGAGCGGATGGCTACACCTTC

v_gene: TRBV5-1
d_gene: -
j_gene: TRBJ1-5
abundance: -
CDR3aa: CASSLDGGGTGFF
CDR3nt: TGCGCCAGCAGCTTGGATGGGGGGGGGACGGGATTTTTT

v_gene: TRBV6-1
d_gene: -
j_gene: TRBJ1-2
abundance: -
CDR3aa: CASSEAYRTFYGYTF
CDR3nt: TGTGCCAGCAGTGAAGCGTACAGAACGTTTTATGGCTACACCTTC

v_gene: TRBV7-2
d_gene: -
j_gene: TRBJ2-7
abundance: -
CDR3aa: CASSLGGGPSEQYF
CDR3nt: TGTGCCAGCAGCTTGGGGGGGGGCCCTTCCGAGCAGTACTTC

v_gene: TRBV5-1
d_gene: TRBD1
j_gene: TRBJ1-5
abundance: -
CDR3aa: CASSPEGQGHQPQHF
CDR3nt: TGCGCCAGCAGCCCGGAGGGACAGGGCCATCAGCCCCAGCATTTT

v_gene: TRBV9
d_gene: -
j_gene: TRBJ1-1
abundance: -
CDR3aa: CASAGQMNTEAFF
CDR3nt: TGTGCCAGCGCAGGACAGATGAACACTGAAGCTTTCTTT

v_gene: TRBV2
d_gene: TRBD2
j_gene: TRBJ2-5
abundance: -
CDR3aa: CASSAGVETQYF
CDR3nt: TGTGCCAGCAGCGCGGGGGTGGAGACCCAGTACTTC

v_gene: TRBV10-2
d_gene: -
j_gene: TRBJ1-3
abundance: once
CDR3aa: CASSRRTPSSGNTIYF
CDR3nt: TGCGCCAGCAGCCGCCGGACACCCAGCTCTGGAAACACCATATATTTT

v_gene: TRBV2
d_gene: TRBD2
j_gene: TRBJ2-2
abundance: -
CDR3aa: CASGSGGNTGELFF
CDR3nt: TGTGCCAGCGGCAGCGGGGGAAACACCGGGGAGCTGTTTTTT

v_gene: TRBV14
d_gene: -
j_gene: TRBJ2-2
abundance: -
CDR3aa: CASSQVVQAGTGELFF
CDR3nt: TGTGCCAGCAGCCAAGTTGTACAGGCCGGCACCGGGGAGCTGTTTTTT

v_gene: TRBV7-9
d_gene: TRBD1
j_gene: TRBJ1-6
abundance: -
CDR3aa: CASSFVDRERDSPLHF
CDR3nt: TGTGCCAGCAGCTTTGTGGACAGGGAACGAGATTCACCCCTCCACTTT

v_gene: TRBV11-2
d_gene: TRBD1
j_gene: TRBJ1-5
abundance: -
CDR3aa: CASSLDLVMGDREYQPQHF
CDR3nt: TGTGCCAGCAGCTTAGATCTGGTAATGGGGGACAGGGAGTATCAGCCCCAGCATTTT

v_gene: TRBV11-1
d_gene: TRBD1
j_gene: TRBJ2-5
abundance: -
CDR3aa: CASRHPGTGGETQYF
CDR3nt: TGTGCCAGCAGACATCCGGGGACAGGGGGAGAGACCCAGTACTTC

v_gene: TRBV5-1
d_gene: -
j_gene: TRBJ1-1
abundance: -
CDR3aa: CASSLSGSPEAFF
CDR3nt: TGCGCCAGCAGCTTGTCAGGGTCCCCTGAAGCTTTCTTT

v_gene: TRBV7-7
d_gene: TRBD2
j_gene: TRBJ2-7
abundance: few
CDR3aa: CASSLGTSGGYEQYF
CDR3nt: TGTGCTAGCAGCTTGGGGACTAGCGGGGGCTACGAGCAGTACTTC

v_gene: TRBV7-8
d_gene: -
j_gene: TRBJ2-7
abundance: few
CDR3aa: CASSLGGRDYEQYF
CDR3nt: TGTGCCAGCAGCTTAGGTGGTAGGGACTACGAGCAGTACTTC

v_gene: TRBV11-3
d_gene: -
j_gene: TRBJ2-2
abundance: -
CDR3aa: CASSSSGGTGTGELFF
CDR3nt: TGTGCCAGCAGCTCCAGCGGCGGGACGGGCACCGGGGAGCTGTTTTTT

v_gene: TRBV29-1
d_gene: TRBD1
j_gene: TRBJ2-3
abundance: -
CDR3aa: CSVVRDRGTDTQYF
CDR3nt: TGCAGCGTTGTCCGGGACAGGGGCACAGATACGCAGTATTTT

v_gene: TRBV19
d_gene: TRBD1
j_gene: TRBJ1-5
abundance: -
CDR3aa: CASSIGTGISQPQHF
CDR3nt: TGTGCCAGTAGTATCGGGACAGGGATAAGCCAGCCCCAGCATTTT

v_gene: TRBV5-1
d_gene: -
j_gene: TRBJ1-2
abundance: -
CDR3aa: CASSLAGGRVEGYTF
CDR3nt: TGCGCCAGCAGCTTGGCCGGGGGGAGGGTAGAAGGCTACACCTTC

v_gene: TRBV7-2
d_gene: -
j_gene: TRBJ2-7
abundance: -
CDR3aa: CASSLVGEAAYEQYF
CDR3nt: TGTGCCAGCAGCTTAGTAGGGGAGGCAGCCTACGAGCAGTACTTC

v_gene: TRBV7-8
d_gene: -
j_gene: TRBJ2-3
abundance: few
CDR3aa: CASSPPGGTSTDTQYF
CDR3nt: TGTGCCAGCAGCCCGCCGGGGGGCACTAGCACAGATACGCAGTATTTT

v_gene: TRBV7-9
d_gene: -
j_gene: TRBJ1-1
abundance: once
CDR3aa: CASSFGTANTEAFF
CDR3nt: TGTGCCAGCAGCTTCGGGACTGCGAACACTGAAGCTTTCTTT

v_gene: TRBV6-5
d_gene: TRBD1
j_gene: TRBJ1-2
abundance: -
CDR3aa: CASSGQATNYGYTF
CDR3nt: TGTGCCAGCAGCGGACAGGCCACTAACTATGGCTACACCTTC

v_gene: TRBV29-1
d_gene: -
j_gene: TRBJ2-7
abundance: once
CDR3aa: CSVGGLLTYEQYF
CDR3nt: TGCAGCGTTGGGGGGCTCCTTACCTACGAGCAGTACTTC

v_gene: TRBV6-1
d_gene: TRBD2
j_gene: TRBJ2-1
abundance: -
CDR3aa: CASSEGTSGRDEQFF
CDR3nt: TGTGCCAGCAGTGAAGGGACTAGCGGTCGGGATGAGCAGTTCTTC

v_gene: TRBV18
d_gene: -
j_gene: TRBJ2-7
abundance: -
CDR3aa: CASSRTGFYEQYF
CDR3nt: TGTGCCAGCTCACGTACAGGTTTCTACGAGCAGTACTTC

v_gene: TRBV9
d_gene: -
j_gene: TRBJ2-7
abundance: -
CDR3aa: CASGGEAVSYEQYF
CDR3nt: TGTGCCAGCGGAGGGGAGGCAGTTTCCTACGAGCAGTACTTC

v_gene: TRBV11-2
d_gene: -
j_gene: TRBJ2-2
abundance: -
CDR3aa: CASSAGVAGELFF
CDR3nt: TGTGCCAGCAGCGCCGGGGTGGCCGGGGAGCTGTTTTTT

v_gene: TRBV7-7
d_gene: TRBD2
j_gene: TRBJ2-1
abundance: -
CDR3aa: CASSLTSGGANEQFF
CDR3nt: TGTGCTAGCAGCTTAACTAGCGGGGGGGCCAATGAGCAGTTCTTC

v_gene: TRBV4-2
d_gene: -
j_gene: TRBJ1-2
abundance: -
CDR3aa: CASSQWDTGGYTF
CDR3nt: TGTGCCAGCAGCCAGTGGGACACCGGGGGCTACACCTTC

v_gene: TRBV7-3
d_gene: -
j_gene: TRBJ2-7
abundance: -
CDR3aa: CASSLIGGTAPYEQYF
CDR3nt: TGTGCCAGCAGCTTAATCGGCGGGACAGCGCCCTACGAGCAGTACTTC

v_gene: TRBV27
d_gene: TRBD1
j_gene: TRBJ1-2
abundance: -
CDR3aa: CASSLNRGSYGYTF
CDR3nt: TGTGCCAGCAGTTTAAACAGGGGAAGCTATGGCTACACCTTC

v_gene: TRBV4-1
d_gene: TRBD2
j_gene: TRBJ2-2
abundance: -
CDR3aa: CASSPGLTTNTGELFF
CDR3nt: TGCGCCAGCAGCCCGGGACTAACAACGAACACCGGGGAGCTGTTTTTT

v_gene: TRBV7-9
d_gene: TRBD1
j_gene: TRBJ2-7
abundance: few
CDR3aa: CASTTGTGKGYEQYF
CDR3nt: TGTGCCAGCACCACCGGGACAGGGAAGGGGTACGAGCAGTACTTC

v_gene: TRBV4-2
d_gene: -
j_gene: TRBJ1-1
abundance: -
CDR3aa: CASSQPTGSMNTEAFF
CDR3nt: TGTGCCAGCAGCCAACCCACGGGAAGCATGAACACTGAAGCTTTCTTT

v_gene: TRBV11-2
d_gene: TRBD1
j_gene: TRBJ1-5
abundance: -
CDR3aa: CASSFGQANQPQHF
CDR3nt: TGTGCCAGCAGCTTCGGACAGGCCAATCAGCCCCAGCATTTT

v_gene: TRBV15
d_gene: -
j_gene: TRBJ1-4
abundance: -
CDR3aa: CATSRAYNEKLFF
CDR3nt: TGTGCCACCAGCAGAGCCTATAATGAAAAACTGTTTTTT